This T cell receptor beta chain comes out of a study of blood T cell repertoires in COVID-19. TCRdb's table, derived via immunoSEQ multiplex PCR, lists solely in-frame clones and lacks some. The sample shows some 200,000 clones, roughly 80% of them seen only once. The V end lost 1 base, the J end lost 2 bases, and 9 bases lay between the germline ends. Germline V lookup: CDR1 SGHRS, CDR2 YFSETQ. CDR3 length: 14 residues. Input material: PBMCs or T cells enriched from blood (not recorded which). This TCR was recovered from a woman aged 40-49 years with acute COVID-19. The chain combines TRBV5-1 with TRBJ1-1, with D maybe TRBD1 (6 bases). The CDR3 region is CASSLKQGNTEAFF. The CDR3 region has the DNA TGCGCCAGCAGCTTGAAACAGGGCAACACTGAAGCTTTCTTT.